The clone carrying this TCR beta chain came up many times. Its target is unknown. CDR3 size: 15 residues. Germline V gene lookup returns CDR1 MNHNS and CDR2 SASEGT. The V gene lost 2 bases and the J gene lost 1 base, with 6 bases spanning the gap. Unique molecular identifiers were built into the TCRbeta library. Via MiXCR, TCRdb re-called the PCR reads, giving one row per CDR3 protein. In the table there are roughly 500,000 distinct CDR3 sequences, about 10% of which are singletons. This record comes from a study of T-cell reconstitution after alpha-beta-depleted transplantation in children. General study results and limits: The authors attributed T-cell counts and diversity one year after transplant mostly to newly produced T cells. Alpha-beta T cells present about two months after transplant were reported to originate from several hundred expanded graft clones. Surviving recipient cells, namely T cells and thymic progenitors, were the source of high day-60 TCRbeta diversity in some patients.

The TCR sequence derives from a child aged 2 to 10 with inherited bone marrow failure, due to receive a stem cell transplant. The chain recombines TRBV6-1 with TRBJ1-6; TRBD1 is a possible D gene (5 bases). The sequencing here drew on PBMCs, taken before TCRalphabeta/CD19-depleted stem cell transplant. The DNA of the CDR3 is TGTGCCAGCAGTGAAAAGGGGTCCTATAATTCACCCCTCCACTTT. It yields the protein CASSEKGSYNSPLHF.